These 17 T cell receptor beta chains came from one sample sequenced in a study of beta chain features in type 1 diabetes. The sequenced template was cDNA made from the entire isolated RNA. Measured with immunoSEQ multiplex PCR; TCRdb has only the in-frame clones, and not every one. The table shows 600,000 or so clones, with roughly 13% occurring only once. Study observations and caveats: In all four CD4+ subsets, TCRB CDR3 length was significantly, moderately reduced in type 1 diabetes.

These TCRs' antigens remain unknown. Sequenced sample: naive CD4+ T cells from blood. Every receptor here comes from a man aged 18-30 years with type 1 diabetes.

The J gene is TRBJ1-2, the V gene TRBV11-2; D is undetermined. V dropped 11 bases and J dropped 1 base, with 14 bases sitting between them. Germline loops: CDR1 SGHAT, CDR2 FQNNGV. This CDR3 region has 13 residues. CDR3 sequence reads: CASASGVNYGYTF. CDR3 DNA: TGTGCCTCCGCGAGTGGGGTTAACTATGGCTACACCTTC. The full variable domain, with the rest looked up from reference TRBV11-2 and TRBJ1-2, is EAGVAQSPRYKIIEKRQSVAFWCNPISGHATLYWYQQILGQGPKLLIQFQNNGVVDDSQLPKDRFSAERLKGVDSTLKIQPAKLEDSAVYLCASASGVNYGYTFGSGTRLTVV.

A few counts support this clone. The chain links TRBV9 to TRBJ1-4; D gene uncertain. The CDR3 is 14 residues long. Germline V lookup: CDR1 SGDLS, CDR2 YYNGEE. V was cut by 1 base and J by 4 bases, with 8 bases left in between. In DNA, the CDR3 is TGTGCCAGCAGCGTAAGGACGGATAATGAAAAACTGTTTTTT. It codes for CASSVRTDNEKLFF.

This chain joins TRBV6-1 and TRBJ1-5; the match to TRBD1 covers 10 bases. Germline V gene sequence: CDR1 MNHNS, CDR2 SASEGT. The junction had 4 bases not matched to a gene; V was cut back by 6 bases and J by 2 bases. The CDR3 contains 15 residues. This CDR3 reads CASRGQGIGNQPQHF. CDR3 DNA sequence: TGTGCCAGCAGGGGACAGGGGATTGGCAATCAGCCCCAGCATTTT.

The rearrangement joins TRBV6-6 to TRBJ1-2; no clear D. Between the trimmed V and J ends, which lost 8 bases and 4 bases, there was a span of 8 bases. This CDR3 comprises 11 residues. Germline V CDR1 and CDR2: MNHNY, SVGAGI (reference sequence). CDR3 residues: CASRATYGYTF. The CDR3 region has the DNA TGTGCCAGCCGAGCTACCTATGGCTACACCTTC.

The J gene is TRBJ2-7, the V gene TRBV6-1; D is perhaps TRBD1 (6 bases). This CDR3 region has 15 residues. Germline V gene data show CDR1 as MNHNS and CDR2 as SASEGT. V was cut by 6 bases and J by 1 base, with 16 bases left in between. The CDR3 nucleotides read TGTGCCAGCAGGCCAGGGGCTACGGGATCCTACGAGCAGTACTTC. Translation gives CASRPGATGSYEQYF.

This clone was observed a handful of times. CDR3 nucleotides: TGCGCCAGCAGCTTGAACAGAATTAACACCGGGGAGCTGTTTTTT. It translates to CASSLNRINTGELFF. The V call is TRBV5-1, the J call TRBJ2-2; D uncertain. CDR3 size: 15 residues. Per the germline V gene, CDR1 is SGHRS and CDR2 is YFSETQ. V lost 1 base, J lost 2 bases, and 9 bases lay in between.

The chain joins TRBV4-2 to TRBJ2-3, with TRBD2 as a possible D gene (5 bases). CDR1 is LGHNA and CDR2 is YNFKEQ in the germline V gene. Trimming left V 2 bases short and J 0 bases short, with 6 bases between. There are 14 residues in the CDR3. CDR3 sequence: CASSQPGSTDTQYF. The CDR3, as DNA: TGTGCCAGCAGCCAACCGGGAAGCACAGATACGCAGTATTTT.

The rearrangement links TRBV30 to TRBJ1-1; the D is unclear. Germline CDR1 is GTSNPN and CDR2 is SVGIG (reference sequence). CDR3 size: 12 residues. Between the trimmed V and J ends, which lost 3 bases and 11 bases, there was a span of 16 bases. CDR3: CAWSEGAYRAFF. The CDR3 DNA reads TGTGCCTGGAGCGAGGGTGCCTATAGGGCTTTCTTT. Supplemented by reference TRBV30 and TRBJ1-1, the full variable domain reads SQTIHQWPATLVQPVGSPLSLECTVEGTSNPNLYWYRQAAGRGLQLLFYSVGIGQISSEVPQNLSASRPQDRQFILSSKKLLLSDSGFYLCAWSEGAYRAFFGQGTRLTVV.

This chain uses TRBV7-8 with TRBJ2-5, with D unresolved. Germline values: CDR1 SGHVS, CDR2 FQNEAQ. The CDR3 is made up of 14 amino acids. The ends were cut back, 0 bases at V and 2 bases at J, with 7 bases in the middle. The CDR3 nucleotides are TGTGCCAGCAGCTTAGCTCAGGTTCAAGAGACCCAGTACTTC. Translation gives CASSLAQVQETQYF.

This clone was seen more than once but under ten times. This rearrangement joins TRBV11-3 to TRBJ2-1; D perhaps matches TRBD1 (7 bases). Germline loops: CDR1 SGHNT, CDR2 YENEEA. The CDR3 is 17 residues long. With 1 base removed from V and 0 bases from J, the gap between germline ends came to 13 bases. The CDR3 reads CASSLVGQGGSYNEQFF. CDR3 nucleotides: TGTGCCAGCAGCTTAGTGGGCCAGGGGGGCTCCTACAATGAGCAGTTCTTC. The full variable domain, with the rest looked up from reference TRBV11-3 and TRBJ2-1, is EAGVVQSPRYKIIEKKQPVAFWCNPISGHNTLYWYLQNLGQGPELLIRYENEEAVDDSQLPKDRFSAERLKGVDSTLKIQPAELGDSAVYLCASSLVGQGGSYNEQFFGPGTRLTVL.

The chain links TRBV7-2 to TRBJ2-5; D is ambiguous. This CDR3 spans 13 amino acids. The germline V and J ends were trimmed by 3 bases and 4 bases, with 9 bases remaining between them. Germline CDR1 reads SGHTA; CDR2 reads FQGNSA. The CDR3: CASSLRDVETQYF. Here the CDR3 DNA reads TGTGCCAGCAGCTTGAGAGACGTAGAGACCCAGTACTTC.

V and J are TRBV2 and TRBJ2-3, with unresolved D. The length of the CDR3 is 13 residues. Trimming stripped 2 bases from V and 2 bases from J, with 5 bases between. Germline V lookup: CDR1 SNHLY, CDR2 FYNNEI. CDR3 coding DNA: TGTGCCAGCAGTGAACGGAACACAGATACGCAGTATTTT. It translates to CASSERNTDTQYF.

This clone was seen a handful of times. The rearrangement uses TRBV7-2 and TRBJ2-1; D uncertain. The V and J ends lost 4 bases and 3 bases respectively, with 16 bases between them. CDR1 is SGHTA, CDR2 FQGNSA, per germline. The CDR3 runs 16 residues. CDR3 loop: CASSSRPPAIYNEQFF. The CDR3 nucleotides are TGTGCCAGCAGCTCCCGGCCCCCTGCTATCTACAATGAGCAGTTCTTC.

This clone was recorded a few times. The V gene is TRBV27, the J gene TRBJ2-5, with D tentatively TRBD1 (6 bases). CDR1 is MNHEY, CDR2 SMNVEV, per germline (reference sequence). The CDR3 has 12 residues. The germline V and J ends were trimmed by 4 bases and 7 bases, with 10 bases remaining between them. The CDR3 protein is CASSSQQGTQYF. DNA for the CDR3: TGTGCCAGCAGTTCTCAACAGGGGACCCAGTACTTC.

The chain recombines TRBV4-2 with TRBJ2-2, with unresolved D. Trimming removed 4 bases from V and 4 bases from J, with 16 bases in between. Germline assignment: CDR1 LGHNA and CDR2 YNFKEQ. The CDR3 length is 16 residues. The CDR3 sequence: CASSPLSGAPTGELFF. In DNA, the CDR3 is TGTGCCAGCAGCCCCCTTAGTGGCGCCCCCACCGGGGAGCTGTTTTTT.

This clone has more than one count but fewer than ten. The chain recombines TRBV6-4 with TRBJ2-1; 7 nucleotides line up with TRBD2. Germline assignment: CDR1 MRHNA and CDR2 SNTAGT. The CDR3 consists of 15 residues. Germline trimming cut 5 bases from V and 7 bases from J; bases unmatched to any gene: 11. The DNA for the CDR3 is TGTGCCAGCAGTAAAGAATGGCGGGAGCCTAATGAGCAGTTCTTC. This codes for CASSKEWREPNEQFF.

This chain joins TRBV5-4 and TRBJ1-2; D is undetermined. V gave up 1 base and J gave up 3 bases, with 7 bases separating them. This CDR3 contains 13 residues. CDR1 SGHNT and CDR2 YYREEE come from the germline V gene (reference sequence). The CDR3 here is CASSLKEHYGYTF. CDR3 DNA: TGTGCCAGCAGCTTGAAGGAACACTATGGCTACACCTTC.